This TCR beta chain originates from a study of technical replicates of blood from a handful of donors. Germline-derived CDR1 and CDR2 are SGDLS and YYNGEE. With 3 bases clipped from V and 9 bases from J, the junction kept 9 bases outside the gene matches. The length of the CDR3 is 16 residues. Using immunoSEQ multiplex PCR, the repertoire was profiled, and TCRdb retains in-frame clones only, with some absent. The profile covers 74,000 or so clones, with over 90% appearing a single time and 0.3% to 0.45% taken by the ten largest. The rearrangement uses TRBV9 and TRBJ2-1; 13 bases are a match to TRBD2. The receptor comes from a human donor in good health. Sequencing was performed on T cells isolated from PBMCs. In DNA form, the CDR3 reads TGTGCCAGCAGCGCACCGGGACTAGCGGGAAGTAGTGAGCAGTTCTTC. It specifies CASSAPGLAGSSEQFF.